This T cell receptor beta chain was retrieved from a study of blood T cell repertoires in COVID-19. Original analysis: Estimation of nucleated cell counts relied on the amplification of reference gene primers. Produced via immunoSEQ multiplex PCR; TCRdb's table is partial and in-frame only. The V and J calls and clone size are taken from that table; D and trimming were inferred from the DNA. The sample yields approximately 31,000 clones, 80% to 90% seen once. There are 15 residues in the CDR3. After removal of 2 bases from V and 2 bases from J, the junction contained 3 bases not matched to a gene. The germline CDR1 and CDR2 sequences are SNHLY and FYNNEI.

This sequence joins TRBV2 and TRBJ1-2, with TRBD1 matching 9 bases. This receptor was taken from an elderly woman with active or convalescent COVID-19. The sample was peripheral blood. Written as DNA, the CDR3 is TGTGCCAGCAGTGAAAGACAGGGGGAAAACTATGGCTACACCTTC. Translated, it gives CASSERQGENYGYTF.